Shown below are 13 T cell receptor beta chains from a single sample sequenced in a study of cytomegalovirus exposure and HLA in healthy donors. PCR involved 60 Vbeta and 13 Jbeta primers. Clones were sequenced by immunoSEQ multiplex PCR, and TCRdb holds only the in-frame ones, with some missing. The profile shows 95,000 to 150,000 clones, more than 65% of them singletons. The sequencing input was PBMCs. The source of these receptors is a human donor in good health.

The chain has TRBV5-1 and TRBJ1-1; possibly TRBD1 for D (5 bases). CDR3 length: 18 amino acids. The germline CDR1 and CDR2 sequences are SGHRS and YFSETQ. Trimming cost V 5 bases and J 6 bases, with 29 bases left between them. CDR3 sequence (DNA): TGCGCCAGCAGTCCAAACCCGGTCGGGTCCAGCGGGGGAGCTGAAGCTTTCTTT. This gives the protein CASSPNPVGSSGGAEAFF.

The rearrangement uses TRBV5-1 and TRBJ2-7; possibly TRBD1 for D (5 bases). V gave up 2 bases and J gave up 6 bases, with 18 bases separating them. Germline-derived CDR1 and CDR2 are SGHRS and YFSETQ. This CDR3 comprises 15 residues. The CDR3 DNA reads as TGCGCCAGCAGCTTCTATGGAAGAGGTCAGGGCGAGCAGTACTTC. Protein: CASSFYGRGQGEQYF. Full variable domain (remainder filled in from reference TRBV5-1 and TRBJ2-7): KAGVTQTPRYLIKTRGQQVTLSCSPISGHRSVSWYQQTPGQGLQFLFEYFSETQRNKGNFPGRFSGRQFSNSRSEMNVSTLELGDSALYLCASSFYGRGQGEQYFGPGTRLTVT.

This clone was observed a single time. The gene calls are TRBV11-2 and TRBJ2-7, with D possibly matching TRBD1 (6 bases). The CDR3 has 15 amino acids. V shed 3 bases and J shed 0 bases, with 12 bases lying between them. Per germline, CDR1 SGHAT and CDR2 FQNNGV. CDR3 nucleotide sequence: TGTGCCAGCAGCTTGTCAGGGGCCCCCTCCTACGAGCAGTACTTC. Its protein product is CASSLSGAPSYEQYF. The full variable domain, rest sourced from reference TRBV11-2 and TRBJ2-7, is EAGVAQSPRYKIIEKRQSVAFWCNPISGHATLYWYQQILGQGPKLLIQFQNNGVVDDSQLPKDRFSAERLKGVDSTLKIQPAKLEDSAVYLCASSLSGAPSYEQYFGPGTRLTVT.

The rearrangement uses TRBV5-4 and TRBJ1-3; D gene uncertain. The CDR3 is 15 residues long. The V end was cut by 4 bases, the J end by 0 bases, with 11 bases between. Germline values: CDR1 SGHNT, CDR2 YYREEE (reference sequence). The CDR3 sequence: CASSPPPLSGNTIYF. In nucleotides, the CDR3 is TGTGCCAGCAGCCCCCCGCCACTCTCTGGAAACACCATATATTTT.

This clone has only a few counts. This chain connects TRBV2 to TRBJ2-1; TRBD2 agrees at 14 bases. V gave up 6 bases and J gave up 13 bases; unmatched junction bases: 8. Germline CDR1 and CDR2: SNHLY and FYNNEI. This CDR3 contains 14 residues. The CDR3 spells CASRAGTSGSNQFF. The CDR3 DNA reads TGTGCCAGCAGGGCCGGGACTAGCGGGAGTAACCAGTTCTTC.

The chain employs TRBV2 and TRBJ2-7; 7 bases fit TRBD1. Germline CDR1 reads SNHLY; CDR2 reads FYNNEI. The CDR3 is made up of 13 amino acids. With 6 bases clipped from V and 3 bases from J, the junction kept 5 bases outside the gene matches. The CDR3 region is CASRPNRGYEQYF. CDR3 coding DNA: TGTGCCAGCAGGCCCAACAGGGGCTACGAGCAGTACTTC.

The genes are TRBV6-6 and TRBJ1-4; D unresolved. The ends were cut back, 6 bases at V and 8 bases at J, with 16 bases in the middle. CDR1 and CDR2 from the germline V gene are MNHNY and SVGAGI (reference sequence). There are 14 residues in the CDR3. CDR3 in DNA: TGTGCCAGCAGAAAAGAACCGGGTTTGGAAAAACTGTTTTTT. Protein product: CASRKEPGLEKLFF.

This clone was seen only once. One end of the junction fails to match germline, which may point to a read error. The J gene is TRBJ2-4, the V gene TRBV7-2; 11 bases align to TRBD2. This CDR3 has 19 amino acids. Germline V gene data show CDR1 as SGHTA and CDR2 as FQGNSA. The CDR3 region has the DNA TGTGCCAGCAGCTTAGGCTTTTTAGCGGGAGGGATGGCCAAAAACAGTCAGTACTTC. It translates to CASSLGFLAGGMAKNSQYF.

This clone was detected a few times. The chain links TRBV19 to TRBJ1-2, with TRBD1 matching 8 bases. V lost 10 bases, J lost 8 bases, and 6 bases stayed unmatched. Germline V gene sequence: CDR1 LNHDA, CDR2 SQIVND (reference sequence). The CDR3 totals 11 residues. The CDR3 reads CATAGQAGYTF. CDR3 nucleotide sequence: TGTGCCACCGCGGGACAGGCAGGCTACACCTTC.

Only one count was recorded for this clone. The chain couples TRBV6-6 to TRBJ2-1, with D possibly TRBD2 on 6 matching bases. Trimming cost V 0 bases and J 3 bases, with 12 bases left between them. The CDR3 covers 16 residues. CDR1 and CDR2 from the germline V gene are MNHNY and SVGAGI (reference sequence). This CDR3 is CASSYSGLNYYNEQFF. CDR3 coding DNA: TGTGCCAGCAGTTACTCGGGACTGAATTACTACAATGAGCAGTTCTTC.

The V call is TRBV6-6, the J call TRBJ1-2; D uncertain. The CDR3 consists of 12 residues. Trimming shortened V by 1 base and J by 5 bases, and 5 bases separated the two germline ends. Looked up from germline, CDR1 is MNHNY and CDR2 is SVGAGI (reference sequence). The CDR3: CASSYWSYGYTF. For the CDR3, the DNA is TGTGCCAGCAGTTACTGGAGTTATGGCTACACCTTC.

In this sample, this clone turned up a few times. This rearrangement joins TRBV4-1 to TRBJ1-2; D unclear. The CDR3 has 13 amino acids. V shed 1 base and J shed 8 bases, with 11 bases lying between them. Looked up from germline, CDR1 is MGHRA and CDR2 is YSYEKL. CDR3 region: CASSQVRGSGYTF. CDR3 bases: TGCGCCAGCAGCCAAGTTCGGGGAAGCGGCTACACCTTC.

The chain links TRBV10-1 to TRBJ2-2, with D possibly being TRBD2 (5 bases). The CDR3 has 14 residues. V shed 6 bases and J shed 4 bases, with 12 bases lying between them. Germline V gene data show CDR1 as WNHNN and CDR2 as SYGVQD (reference sequence). The CDR3 is CASSSGLITGELFF. The CDR3 nucleotides are TGCGCCAGCAGCTCCGGACTTATCACCGGGGAGCTGTTTTTT.